In its sample, the clone carrying this T cell receptor beta chain was seen a few times. The data belong to a study of Graves' ophthalmopathy and Graves' hyperthyroidism. Trimming at V came to 4 bases and at J to 3 bases, leaving 9 bases not matched to a gene. CDR1 MNHEY and CDR2 SVGAGI come from the germline V gene. The length of the CDR3 is 15 residues. TCR beta CDR3 amplification used RNA transcripts. Second-round multiplex PCR came after first-round RT-PCR with HTBI primers. TCRdb analysed the multiplex PCR reads with MiXCR anew, one entry per CDR3 protein. Here the sample spans 450,000 to 600,000 distinct CDR3 sequences, 35% to 45% being singletons.

The specimen sequenced was peripheral blood or thyroid tissue (not recorded which). The clonotype was recovered from an adult man with Graves' hyperthyroidism. This rearrangement joins TRBV6-5 to TRBJ2-7; 7 bases fit TRBD1. The CDR3 region has the DNA TGTGCCAGCAGTTTAGGAGACAGGGTGGGCTACGAGCAGTACTTC. This encodes CASSLGDRVGYEQYF.